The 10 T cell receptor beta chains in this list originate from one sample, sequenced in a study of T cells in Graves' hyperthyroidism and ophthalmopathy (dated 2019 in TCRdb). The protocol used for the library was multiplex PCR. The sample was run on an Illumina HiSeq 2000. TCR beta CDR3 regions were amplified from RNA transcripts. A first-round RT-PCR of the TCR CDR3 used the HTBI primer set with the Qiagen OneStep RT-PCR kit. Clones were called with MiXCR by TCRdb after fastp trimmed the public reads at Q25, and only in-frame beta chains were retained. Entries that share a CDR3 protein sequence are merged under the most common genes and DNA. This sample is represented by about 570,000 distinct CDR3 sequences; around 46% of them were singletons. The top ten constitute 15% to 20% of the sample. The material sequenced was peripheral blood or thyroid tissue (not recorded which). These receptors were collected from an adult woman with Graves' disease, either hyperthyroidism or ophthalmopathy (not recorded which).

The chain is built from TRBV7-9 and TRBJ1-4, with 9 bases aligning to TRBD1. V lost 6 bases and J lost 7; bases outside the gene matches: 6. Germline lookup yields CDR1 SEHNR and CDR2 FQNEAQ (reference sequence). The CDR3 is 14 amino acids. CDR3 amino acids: CASSPGQGSEKLFF. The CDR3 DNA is TGTGCCAGCAGTCCGGGACAGGGAAGTGAAAAACTGTTTTTT.

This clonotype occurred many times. DNA of the CDR3: TGTGCCAGCAGTCCCACGGCCTACTATGGCTACACCTTC. It specifies CASSPTAYYGYTF. The chain joins TRBV16 to TRBJ1-2; D call uncertain. The CDR3 totals 13 residues. V gave up 6 bases and J gave up 3 bases, with 11 bases separating them. Germline lookup yields CDR1 KGHSY and CDR2 FQNENV.

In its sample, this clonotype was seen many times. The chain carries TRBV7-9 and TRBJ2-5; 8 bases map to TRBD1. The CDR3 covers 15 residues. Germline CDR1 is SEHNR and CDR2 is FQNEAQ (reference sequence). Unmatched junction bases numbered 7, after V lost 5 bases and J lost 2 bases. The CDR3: CASSLVGTGQETQYF. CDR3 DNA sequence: TGTGCCAGCAGCCTTGTCGGGACAGGACAAGAGACCCAGTACTTC. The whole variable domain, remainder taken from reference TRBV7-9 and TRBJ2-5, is DTGVSQNPRHKITKRGQNVTFRCDPISEHNRLYWYRQTLGQGPEFLTYFQNEAQLEKSRLLSDRFSAERPKGSFSTLEIQRTEQGDSAMYLCASSLVGTGQETQYFGPGTRLLVL.

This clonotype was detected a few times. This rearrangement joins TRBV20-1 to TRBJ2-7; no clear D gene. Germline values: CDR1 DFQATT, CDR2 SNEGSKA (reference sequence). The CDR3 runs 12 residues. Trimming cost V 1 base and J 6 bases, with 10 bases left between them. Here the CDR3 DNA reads TGCAGTGCTAGAGTAACGCGGTTCGAGCAGTACTTC. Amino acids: CSARVTRFEQYF.

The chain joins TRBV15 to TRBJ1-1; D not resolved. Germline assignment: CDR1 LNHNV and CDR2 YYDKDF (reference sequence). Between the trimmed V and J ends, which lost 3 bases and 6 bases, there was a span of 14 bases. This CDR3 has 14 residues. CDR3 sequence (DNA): TGTGCCACCAGCAGCTTGGCCTTGGAGGCTGAAGCTTTCTTT. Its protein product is CATSSLALEAEAFF. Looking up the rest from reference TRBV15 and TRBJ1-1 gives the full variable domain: DAMVIQNPRYQVTQFGKPVTLSCSQTLNHNVMYWYQQKSSQAPKLLFHYYDKDFNNEADTPDNFQSRRPNTSFCFLDIRSPGLGDTAMYLCATSSLALEAEAFFGQGTRLTVV.

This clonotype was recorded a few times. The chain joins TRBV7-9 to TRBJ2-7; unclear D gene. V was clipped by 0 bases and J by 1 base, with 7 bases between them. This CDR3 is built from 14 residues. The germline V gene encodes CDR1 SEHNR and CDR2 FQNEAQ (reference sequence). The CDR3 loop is CASSLALRSYEQYF. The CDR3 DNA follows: TGTGCCAGCAGCTTAGCGCTCCGGTCCTACGAGCAGTACTTC.

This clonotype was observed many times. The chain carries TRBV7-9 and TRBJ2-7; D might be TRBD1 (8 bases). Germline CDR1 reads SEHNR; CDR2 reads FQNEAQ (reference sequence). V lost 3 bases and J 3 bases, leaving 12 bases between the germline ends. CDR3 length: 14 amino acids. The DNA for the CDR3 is TGTGCCAGCAGCTTTACAGGGGGGGACTACGAGCAGTACTTC. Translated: CASSFTGGDYEQYF.

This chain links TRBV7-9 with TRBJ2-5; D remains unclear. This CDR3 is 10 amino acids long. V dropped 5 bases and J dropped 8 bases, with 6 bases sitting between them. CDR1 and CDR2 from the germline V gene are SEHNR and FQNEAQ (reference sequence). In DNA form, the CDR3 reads TGTGCCAGCAGCGCAGACACCCAGTACTTC. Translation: CASSADTQYF.

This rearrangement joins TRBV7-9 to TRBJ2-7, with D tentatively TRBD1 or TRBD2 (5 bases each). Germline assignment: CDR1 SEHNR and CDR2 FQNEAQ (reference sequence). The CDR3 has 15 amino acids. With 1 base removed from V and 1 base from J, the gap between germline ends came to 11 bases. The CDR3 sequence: CASSLGRGRSYEQYF. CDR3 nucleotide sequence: TGTGCCAGCAGCTTAGGCCGGGGCAGGTCCTACGAGCAGTACTTC. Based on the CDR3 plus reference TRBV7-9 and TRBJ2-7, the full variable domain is DTGVSQNPRHKITKRGQNVTFRCDPISEHNRLYWYRQTLGQGPEFLTYFQNEAQLEKSRLLSDRFSAERPKGSFSTLEIQRTEQGDSAMYLCASSLGRGRSYEQYFGPGTRLTVT.

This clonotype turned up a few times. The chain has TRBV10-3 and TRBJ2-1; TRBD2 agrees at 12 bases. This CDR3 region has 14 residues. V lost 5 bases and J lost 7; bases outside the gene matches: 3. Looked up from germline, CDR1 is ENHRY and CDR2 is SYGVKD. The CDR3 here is CAISRLAGGNEQFF. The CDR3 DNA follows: TGTGCCATCAGTCGGCTAGCGGGAGGGAATGAGCAGTTCTTC.